The 30 T cell receptor beta chains below all came from one sample that was sequenced in a study of shared clonotypes between healthy human individuals. Here immunoSEQ multiplex PCR was the method, and the copy in TCRdb shows in-frame clones only, minus some. The data show 2 million to 2.5 million clones, around 93% seen once. The sequencing sample was made of naive CD4+ T cells from PBMCs. Regarding subset: CD45RA+ positively selected. These receptors were collected from a man aged 18 to 35 in good health. Some clones in this sample may be carry-over from other donors' samples.

The chain couples TRBV5-1 to TRBJ2-4; TRBD2 might be the D (5 bases). Germline lookup yields CDR1 SGHRS and CDR2 YFSETQ. This CDR3 region has 13 residues. V was pared by 4 bases and J by 8 bases, with 13 bases between. The CDR3 here is CASSTIPEDIQYF. CDR3 nucleotide sequence: TGCGCCAGCAGCACGATACCGGAGGACATTCAGTACTTC.

The chain joins TRBV4-3 to TRBJ2-1; 7 bases are a match to TRBD2. Trimming took 6 bases from V and 4 from J; bases not matched to a gene: 9. The CDR3 contains 15 residues. CDR1 and CDR2 (germline): LGHNA, YSLEER. Here the CDR3 reads CASRVGASGYNEQFF. DNA of the CDR3: TGCGCCAGCAGAGTTGGAGCTAGCGGATACAATGAGCAGTTCTTC.

The chain links TRBV5-6 to TRBJ2-7; D perhaps matches TRBD2 (7 bases). V lost 4 bases to trimming and J lost 5 bases, with 13 bases between them. Germline values: CDR1 SGHDT, CDR2 YYEEEE. The CDR3 runs to 13 residues. CDR3 amino acids: CASSRWEGDEQYF. CDR3 DNA: TGTGCCAGCAGCAGGTGGGAGGGGGACGAGCAGTACTTC.

The chain uses TRBV4-3 and TRBJ2-1; 11 nucleotides line up with TRBD2. This CDR3 region has 21 residues. After removal of 0 bases from V and 0 bases from J, the junction contained 13 bases not matched to a gene. Germline assignment: CDR1 LGHNA and CDR2 YSLEER. CDR3 DNA sequence: TGCGCCAGCAGCCAAGATCTTATAGGGACTAGCGGTCGGAGCTCCTACAATGAGCAGTTCTTC. Translation gives CASSQDLIGTSGRSSYNEQFF.

The V call is TRBV7-6, the J call TRBJ2-7; no clear D gene. The CDR3 has 12 residues. CDR1 is SGHVS, CDR2 FNYEAQ, per germline. The V end was cut by 1 base, the J end by 6 bases, with 7 bases between. The CDR3 loop is CASSLVDGEQYF. The CDR3 DNA reads TGTGCCAGCAGCTTAGTGGACGGCGAGCAGTACTTC.

DNA for the CDR3: TGTGCCAGCAGCTTACACTCTCAGGCACAGACCCGGGAGACCCAGTACTTC. Translation gives CASSLHSQAQTRETQYF. The rearrangement links TRBV7-9 to TRBJ2-5; no firm D call. V was pared by 2 bases and J by 5 bases, with 21 bases between. The CDR3 totals 17 residues. The germline V gene has CDR1 SEHNR and CDR2 FQNEAQ (reference sequence).

Concerning this clone: Other DNA sequences within the sample encode an identical CDR3. The genes are TRBV14 and TRBJ1-2; no clear D gene. CDR1 and CDR2 from the germline V gene are SGHDN and FVKESK. The CDR3 has 12 amino acids. V lost 2 bases to trimming and J lost 3 bases, with 4 bases between them. CDR3 amino acids: CASSQQHYGYTF. CDR3 DNA: TGTGCCAGCAGCCAACAGCACTATGGCTACACCTTC.

The chain uses TRBV6-6 and TRBJ2-5; D tentatively fits TRBD1 or TRBD2 (6 bases each). CDR3 length: 14 residues. Per germline, CDR1 MNHNY and CDR2 SVGAGI (reference sequence). V dropped 6 bases and J dropped 3 bases, with 14 bases sitting between them. Here the CDR3 reads CASSRGLFEETQYF. The CDR3 coding sequence is TGTGCCAGCAGCCGGGGGCTCTTTGAAGAGACCCAGTACTTC.

V gene TRBV28 combines with J gene TRBJ2-1, with 11 bases matching TRBD1. Germline CDR1 MDHEN, CDR2 SYDVKM. V dropped 4 bases and J dropped 6; count of bases not matched to a gene: 8. This CDR3 region has 16 residues. CDR3 in amino acids: CASSSTDRGLGNEQFF. CDR3 sequence (DNA): TGTGCCAGCAGTTCCACGGACAGGGGGCTTGGCAATGAGCAGTTCTTC. The full variable domain, completed using reference TRBV28 and TRBJ2-1, is DVKVTQSSRYLVKRTGEKVFLECVQDMDHENMFWYRQDPGLGLRLIYFSYDVKMKEKGDIPEGYSVSREKKERFSLILESASTNQTSMYLCASSSTDRGLGNEQFFGPGTRLTVL.

V usage is TRBV28 and J usage is TRBJ2-2; no clear D gene. The V end was cut by 5 bases, the J end by 9 bases, with 13 bases between. This CDR3 has 13 residues. CDR1 is MDHEN, CDR2 SYDVKM, per germline. The CDR3 nucleotides are TGTGCCAGCAGTAATACCCCGTTAAGGGAGCTGTTTTTT. It encodes CASSNTPLRELFF.

About this clone: At the DNA level, this CDR3 is encoded by other sequences in the same sample as well. This chain links TRBV5-1 with TRBJ2-3; D unresolved. Germline assignment: CDR1 SGHRS and CDR2 YFSETQ. Trimming removed 0 bases at V and 2 bases at J, with 7 bases between. The length of the CDR3 is 14 residues. For the CDR3, the DNA is TGCGCCAGCAGCTTGGCTGGAATCACAGATACGCAGTATTTT. Amino acids: CASSLAGITDTQYF.

The chain links TRBV11-3 to TRBJ2-2, with D unresolved. Trimming removed 5 bases from V and 7 bases from J, with 14 bases in between. CDR1 is SGHNT and CDR2 is YENEEA in the germline V gene. The CDR3 consists of 14 residues. The CDR3 nucleotides are TGTGCCAGCAGCCTGATGTCGACAAGCGGGGAGCTGTTTTTT. Residues: CASSLMSTSGELFF.

The chain employs TRBV5-6 and TRBJ2-1, with D hard to call. This CDR3 region has 13 residues. CDR1 and CDR2 (germline): SGHDT, YYEEEE. V was trimmed by 2 bases and J by 4 bases, leaving 7 bases between them. The CDR3 loop is CASSLRVYNEQFF. The CDR3 DNA reads as TGTGCCAGCAGCTTAAGGGTTTACAATGAGCAGTTCTTC.

The rearrangement links TRBV9 to TRBJ2-6, with 7 positions matching TRBD1. Germline V gene lookup returns CDR1 SGDLS and CDR2 YYNGEE. The V and J ends lost 3 bases and 0 bases, in that order; junction bases with no gene match: 3. CDR3 length: 16 residues. CDR3: CASSARDSSGANVLTF. The CDR3 region has the DNA TGTGCCAGCAGCGCACGGGACAGCTCTGGGGCCAACGTCCTGACTTTC.

The chain links TRBV25-1 to TRBJ1-2, with D possibly TRBD1 on 6 matching bases. V lost 2 bases to trimming and J lost 2 bases, with 18 bases between them. The CDR3 length is 17 residues. Germline loops: CDR1 MGHDK, CDR2 SYGVNS. The CDR3 region has the DNA TGTGCCAGCAGTGAAGTTCGGGGGCAGGGGTACAACTATGGCTACACCTTC. It codes for CASSEVRGQGYNYGYTF.

Details on this clone: Other DNA sequences in the sample encode the same CDR3. The rearrangement links TRBV4-1 to TRBJ2-7, with a tentative D call TRBD2 (6 bases). Germline assignment: CDR1 MGHRA and CDR2 YSYEKL. V was trimmed by 1 base and J by 0 bases, leaving 13 bases between them. The CDR3 loop spans 16 amino acids. The CDR3 region has the DNA TGCGCCAGCAGCCAAGGTCTTGCGGGGCGCTCCTACGAGCAGTACTTC. Protein sequence: CASSQGLAGRSYEQYF.

The chain has TRBV5-1 and TRBJ2-5; D is perhaps TRBD1 (5 bases). Germline CDR1 SGHRS, CDR2 YFSETQ. V shed 3 bases and J shed 5 bases, with 11 bases lying between them. This CDR3 comprises 13 residues. The CDR3 region is CASSSWGRETQYF. The CDR3, as DNA: TGCGCCAGCAGCTCCTGGGGCCGGGAGACCCAGTACTTC.

The V gene is TRBV9, the J gene TRBJ1-3; perhaps TRBD1 as D (5 bases). The V and J ends lost 3 bases and 3 bases respectively, with 19 bases between them. Germline V gene lookup returns CDR1 SGDLS and CDR2 YYNGEE. The CDR3 length is 17 residues. The CDR3 sequence: CASSAQPARGNGNTIYF. The CDR3, as DNA: TGTGCCAGCAGCGCCCAACCCGCCCGGGGGAATGGAAACACCATATATTTT.

V gene TRBV2 combines with J gene TRBJ2-5; 9 bases line up with TRBD2. The V gene's germline CDR1 is SNHLY and CDR2 FYNNEI. V lost 2 bases and J lost 2; bases outside the gene matches: 12. The CDR3 consists of 18 residues. This CDR3 reads CASSEKWSLAGTQETQYF. As DNA, the CDR3 is TGTGCCAGCAGTGAAAAGTGGTCGCTAGCGGGGACTCAAGAGACCCAGTACTTC.

This clone was seen only once. The chain links TRBV12-5 to TRBJ1-3; D is ambiguous. Germline-derived CDR1 and CDR2 are LGHNT and FRNRAP. The V gene lost 6 bases and the J gene lost 2 bases, with 14 bases spanning the gap. The CDR3 totals 15 residues. The CDR3 here is CASGPINLAGNTIYF. CDR3 in DNA: TGTGCTAGTGGCCCCATTAATCTCGCTGGAAACACCATATATTTT.

This sequence joins TRBV5-4 and TRBJ2-7, with D possibly being TRBD1 (5 bases). V was pared by 0 bases and J by 6 bases, with 13 bases between. The CDR3 runs 14 residues. The germline V gene has CDR1 SGHNT and CDR2 YYREEE (reference sequence). CDR3 amino acids: CASSLATAPFEQYF. CDR3 sequence (DNA): TGTGCCAGCAGCTTGGCGACAGCTCCCTTCGAGCAGTACTTC.

The genes are TRBV5-1 and TRBJ1-2; TRBD1 aligns across 8 bases. V trimming: 0 bases; J trimming: 2 bases; junction bases outside the gene matches: 3. CDR3 length: 15 residues. CDR1 and CDR2 (germline): SGHRS, YFSETQ. The CDR3 region is CASSLGAGGNYGYTF. The CDR3 DNA follows: TGCGCCAGCAGCTTGGGGGCAGGGGGCAACTATGGCTACACCTTC.

V and J are TRBV9 and TRBJ2-1; 11 positions agree with TRBD2. The CDR3 has 16 amino acids. Germline assignment: CDR1 SGDLS and CDR2 YYNGEE. Germline trimming cut 3 bases from V and 7 bases from J; bases unmatched to any gene: 9. The CDR3 reads CASSAFLAGGPNEQFF. CDR3 coding DNA: TGTGCCAGCAGCGCGTTTTTAGCGGGAGGGCCGAATGAGCAGTTCTTC.

V is TRBV30 and J is TRBJ1-1, with a tentative D call TRBD1 (6 bases). Deletions cut 6 bases from V and 5 bases from J, with 28 bases between. CDR1 is GTSNPN, CDR2 SVGIG, per germline (reference sequence). CDR3 length: 17 residues. CDR3 amino acids: CACQPAGGAKGTTEAFF. CDR3 DNA sequence: TGTGCCTGCCAACCGGCGGGGGGCGCGAAAGGGACAACTGAAGCTTTCTTT. Full variable domain (outside the CDR3, taken from reference TRBV30 and TRBJ1-1): SQTIHQWPATLVQPVGSPLSLECTVEGTSNPNLYWYRQAAGRGLQLLFYSVGIGQISSEVPQNLSASRPQDRQFILSSKKLLLSDSGFYLCACQPAGGAKGTTEAFFGQGTRLTVV.

This clone was seen once. The rearrangement joins TRBV27 to TRBJ1-2; no reliable D call. The germline CDR1 and CDR2 sequences are MNHEY and SMNVEV (reference sequence). This CDR3 spans 14 amino acids. The V end lost 4 bases, the J end lost 1 base, and 10 bases lay between the germline ends. CDR3 loop: CASSSRKLNYGYTF. CDR3 nucleotides: TGTGCCAGCAGTTCCAGGAAACTTAACTATGGCTACACCTTC.

The chain has TRBV28 and TRBJ2-5; 7 positions match TRBD1. The CDR3 is 15 amino acids. Germline CDR1 is MDHEN and CDR2 is SYDVKM. With V trimmed by 8 bases and J by 2 bases, 11 bases remained unmatched. CDR3 bases: TGTGCCAGCGGTGATATTAGGGGACAGCAAGAGACCCAGTACTTC. Amino acid sequence: CASGDIRGQQETQYF.

J is TRBJ2-7 and V is TRBV10-2; perhaps TRBD2 as D (6 bases). Germline V gene sequence: CDR1 WSHSY, CDR2 SAAADI. The CDR3 runs to 14 residues. The V end lost 0 bases, the J end lost 7 bases, and 13 bases lay between the germline ends. CDR3 nucleotides: TGCGCCAGCAGTGAGTCGGGAGGACCGGGGGAGCAGTACTTC. This encodes CASSESGGPGEQYF.

Concerning this clone: A junction end diverges from the germline sequence, so it may reflect a read error. This rearrangement joins TRBV2 to TRBJ2-7; D not certain. The CDR3 covers 11 residues. Per the germline V gene, CDR1 is SNHLY and CDR2 is FYNNEI. The CDR3 DNA follows: TGTGCCAGCAGAGAAGTCTACGAGCAGTACTTC. Translation: CASREVYEQYF. Looking up the rest from reference TRBV2 and TRBJ2-7 gives the full variable domain: EPEVTQTPSHQVTQMGQEVILRCVPISNHLYFYWYRQILGQKVEFLVSFYNNEISEKSEIFDDQFSVERPDGSNFTLKIRSTKLEDSAMYFCASREVYEQYFGPGTRLTVT.

J is TRBJ2-1 and V is TRBV5-1; D may be TRBD2 (5 bases). CDR3 length: 16 amino acids. The germline V and J ends were trimmed by 5 bases and 4 bases, with 19 bases remaining between them. Looked up from germline, CDR1 is SGHRS and CDR2 is YFSETQ. This CDR3 reads CASRPPGVPGYNEQFF. CDR3 DNA: TGCGCCAGCAGACCCCCCGGGGTACCTGGGTACAATGAGCAGTTCTTC.

The genes are TRBV5-1 and TRBJ2-5; weak D call: TRBD1 (6 bases). The CDR3 runs 16 residues. Trimming left V 0 bases short and J 5 bases short, with 17 bases between. CDR1 and CDR2 from the germline V gene are SGHRS and YFSETQ. DNA of the CDR3: TGCGCCAGCAGCTTGGTCGGGACACTCCTGGAGGAGACCCAGTACTTC. Protein sequence: CASSLVGTLLEETQYF.